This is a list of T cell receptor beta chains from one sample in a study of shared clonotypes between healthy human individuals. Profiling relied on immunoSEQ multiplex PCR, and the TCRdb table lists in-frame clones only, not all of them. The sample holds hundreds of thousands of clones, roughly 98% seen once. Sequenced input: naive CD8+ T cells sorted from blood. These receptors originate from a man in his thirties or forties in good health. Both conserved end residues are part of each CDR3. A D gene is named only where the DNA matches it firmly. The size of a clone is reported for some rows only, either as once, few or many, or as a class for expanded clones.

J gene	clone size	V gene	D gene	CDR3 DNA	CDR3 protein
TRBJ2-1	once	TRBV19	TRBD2	TGTGCCAGTAGTTCTTTGTTGGGACTAGGGACAAACAATGAGCAGTTCTTC	CASSSLLGLGTNNEQFF
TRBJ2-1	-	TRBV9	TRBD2	TGTGCCAGCAGCGTAGAGGGGCGGGAGAGTAATGAGCAGTTCTTC	CASSVEGRESNEQFF
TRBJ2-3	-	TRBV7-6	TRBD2	TGTGCCAGCAGCGCTGCCGGGACTAGCAGAACAGATACGCAGTATTTT	CASSAAGTSRTDTQYF
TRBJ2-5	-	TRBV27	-	TGTGCCAGCAGTCCCCTTCACTCGACAGTACAAGAGACCCAGTACTTC	CASSPLHSTVQETQYF
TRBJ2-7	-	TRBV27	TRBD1	TGTGCCAGCAGTACGGACAGGCGAGCCTACGAGCAGTACTTC	CASSTDRRAYEQYF
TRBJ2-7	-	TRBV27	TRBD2	TGTGCCAGCAGTTTACTAGCGGGAGTAGGCGAGCAGTACTTC	CASSLLAGVGEQYF
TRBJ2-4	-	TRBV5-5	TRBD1	TGTGCCAGCAGCCAAGGGGACAGGGAAAAAAACATTCAGTACTTC	CASSQGDREKNIQYF
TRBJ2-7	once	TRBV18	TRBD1	TGTGCCAGCTCACCGTATCCGGGACAGGGGGGTCTTTTGAACTACGAGCAGTACTTC	CASSPYPGQGGLLNYEQYF
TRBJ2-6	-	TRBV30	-	TGTGCCTGGAGTGATTCCGTCTCGGGGGCCAACGTCCTGACTTTC	CAWSDSVSGANVLTF
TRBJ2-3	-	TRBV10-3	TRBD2	TGTGCCATCAGTGAGTCGGGGACTAGCGAAGACACAGATACGCAGTATTTT	CAISESGTSEDTDTQYF
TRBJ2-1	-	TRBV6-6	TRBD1	TGTGCCAGCAGTTACGTAGGACAGGGAGACAATGAGCAGTTCTTC	CASSYVGQGDNEQFF
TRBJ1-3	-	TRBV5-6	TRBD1	TGTGCCAGCAGTTACGGGACAGGGTCAGGAAACACCATATATTTT	CASSYGTGSGNTIYF
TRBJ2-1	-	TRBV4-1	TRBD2	TGCGCCAGCAGCCGAGCAAGCGGGGTGAGCTCCTACAATGAGCAGTTCTTC	CASSRASGVSSYNEQFF
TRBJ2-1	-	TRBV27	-	TGTGCCAGCAGCCCTCCGGTAGGGGGAAACTACAATGAGCAGTTCTTC	CASSPPVGGNYNEQFF
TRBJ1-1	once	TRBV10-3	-	TGTGCCATACTCGCGGGAGACGAAGCTTTCTTT	CAILAGDEAFF
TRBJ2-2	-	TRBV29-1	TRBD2	TGCAGCGTGGGGGCTAGCGGGAGAACGAACACCGAGGAGCTGTTTTTT	CSVGASGRTNTEELFF
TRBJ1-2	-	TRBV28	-	TGTGCCAGCAGCCGAAGTTGGGGCGCCTATGGCTACACCTTC	CASSRSWGAYGYTF
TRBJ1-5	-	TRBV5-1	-	TGCGCCAGCAGTACGGGGGACAATCAGCCCCAGCATTTT	CASSTGDNQPQHF
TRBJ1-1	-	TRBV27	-	TGTGCCAGCAGCCTTCTATCGAGTGGCACTGAAGCTTTCTTT	CASSLLSSGTEAFF
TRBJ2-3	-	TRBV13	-	TGTGCCAGCAGCCTCTGGTTCGGGAGCACAGATACGCAGTATTTT	CASSLWFGSTDTQYF
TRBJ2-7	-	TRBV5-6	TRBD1	TGTGCCAGCAGCATGGGACAGGAGGGCGACGAGCAGTACTTC	CASSMGQEGDEQYF
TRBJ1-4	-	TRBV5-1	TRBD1	TGCGCCAGCAGCTACAGGGGTGGGGAAAAACTGTTTTTT	CASSYRGGEKLFF
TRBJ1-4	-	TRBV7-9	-	TGTGCCAGCAGCTTACTTGCCGGTCGGTTTGAAAAACTGTTTTTT	CASSLLAGRFEKLFF
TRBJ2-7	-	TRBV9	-	TGTGCCAGCGGTAGCTCCTACGAGCAGTACTTC	CASGSSYEQYF
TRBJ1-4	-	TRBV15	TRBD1	TGTGCCACCAGCAGAGATAGGGACAGGCAAATCGAAAAACTGTTTTTT	CATSRDRDRQIEKLFF
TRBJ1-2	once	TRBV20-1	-	TGCAGTGCTCCAGTCGCTTATGGCTACACCTTC	CSAPVAYGYTF
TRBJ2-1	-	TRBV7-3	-	TGTGCCAGCAGCTTAGGCAATGAGCAGTTCTTC	CASSLGNEQFF
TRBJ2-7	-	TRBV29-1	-	TGCAGCGTTGGGGGTAGCGGTCCTGAGCAGTACTTC	CSVGGSGPEQYF
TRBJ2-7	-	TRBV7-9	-	TGTGCCAGCAGCTCGACCCCCTACGAGCAGTACTTC	CASSSTPYEQYF
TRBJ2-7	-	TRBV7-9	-	TGTGCCAGCAGCCCCGGCGGCTACGAGCAGTACTTC	CASSPGGYEQYF
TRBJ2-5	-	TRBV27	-	TGTGCCAGCAGTTTACGGTTAGACGGCGCACAAGAGACCCAGTACTTC	CASSLRLDGAQETQYF